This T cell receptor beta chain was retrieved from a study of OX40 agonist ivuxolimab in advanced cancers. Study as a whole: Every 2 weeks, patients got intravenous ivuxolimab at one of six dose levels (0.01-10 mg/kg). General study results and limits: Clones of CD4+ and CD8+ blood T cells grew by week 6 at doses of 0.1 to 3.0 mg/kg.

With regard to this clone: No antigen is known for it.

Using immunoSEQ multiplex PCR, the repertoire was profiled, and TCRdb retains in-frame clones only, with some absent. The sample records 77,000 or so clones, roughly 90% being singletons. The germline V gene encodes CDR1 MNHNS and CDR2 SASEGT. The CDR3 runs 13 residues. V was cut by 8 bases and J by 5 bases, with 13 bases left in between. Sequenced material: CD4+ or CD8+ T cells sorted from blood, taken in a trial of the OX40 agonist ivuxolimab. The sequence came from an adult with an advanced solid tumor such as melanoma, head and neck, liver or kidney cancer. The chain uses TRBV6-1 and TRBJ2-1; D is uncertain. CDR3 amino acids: CASRLQVHNEQFF. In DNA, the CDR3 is TGTGCCAGCCGACTCCAAGTCCACAATGAGCAGTTCTTC.